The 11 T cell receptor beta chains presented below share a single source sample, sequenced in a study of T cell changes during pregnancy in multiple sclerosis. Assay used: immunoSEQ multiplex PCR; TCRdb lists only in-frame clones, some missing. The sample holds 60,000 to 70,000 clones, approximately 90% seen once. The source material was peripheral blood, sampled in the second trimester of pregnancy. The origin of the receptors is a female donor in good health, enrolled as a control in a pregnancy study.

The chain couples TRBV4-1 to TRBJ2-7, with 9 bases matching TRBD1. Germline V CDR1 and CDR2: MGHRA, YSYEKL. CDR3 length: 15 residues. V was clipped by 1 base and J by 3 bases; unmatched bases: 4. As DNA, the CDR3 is TGCGCCAGCAGCCAAGGGGCGGACAGGGGCTACGAGCAGTACTTC. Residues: CASSQGADRGYEQYF.

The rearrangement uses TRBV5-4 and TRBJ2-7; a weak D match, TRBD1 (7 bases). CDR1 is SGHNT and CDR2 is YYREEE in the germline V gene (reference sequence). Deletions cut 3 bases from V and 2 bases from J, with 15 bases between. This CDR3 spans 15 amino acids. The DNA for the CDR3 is TGTGCCAGCAGCTCAGGGGGGCCCGACACCTACGAGCAGTACTTC. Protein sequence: CASSSGGPDTYEQYF. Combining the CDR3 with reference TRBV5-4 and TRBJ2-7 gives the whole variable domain ETGVTQSPTHLIKTRGQQVTLRCSSQSGHNTVSWYQQALGQGPQFIFQYYREEENGRGNFPPRFSGLQFPNYSSELNVNALELDDSALYLCASSSGGPDTYEQYFGPGTRLTVT.

CDR3: CASTLSPKDEKLFF. The CDR3, as DNA: TGTGCCAGCACCCTAAGCCCGAAAGATGAAAAACTGTTTTTT. The rearrangement links TRBV7-8 to TRBJ1-4, with D unclear. This CDR3 has 14 residues. The V end lost 7 bases, the J end lost 6 bases, and 15 bases lay between the germline ends. Germline lookup yields CDR1 SGHVS and CDR2 FQNEAQ. The full variable domain, rest sourced from reference TRBV7-8 and TRBJ1-4, is GAGVSQSPRYKVAKRGQDVALRCDPISGHVSLFWYQQALGQGPEFLTYFQNEAQLDKSGLPSDRFFAERPEGSVSTLKIQRTQQEDSAVYLCASTLSPKDEKLFFGSGTQLSVL.

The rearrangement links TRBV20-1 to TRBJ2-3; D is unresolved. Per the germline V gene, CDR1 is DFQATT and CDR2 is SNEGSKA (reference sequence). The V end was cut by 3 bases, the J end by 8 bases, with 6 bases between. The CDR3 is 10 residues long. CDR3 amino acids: CSASQITQYF. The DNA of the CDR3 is TGCAGTGCTAGTCAGATTACGCAGTATTTT.

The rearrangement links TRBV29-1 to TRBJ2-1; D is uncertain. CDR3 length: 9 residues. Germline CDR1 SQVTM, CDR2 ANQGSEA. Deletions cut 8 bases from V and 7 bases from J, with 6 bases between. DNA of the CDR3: TGCAGCCTATTGAATGAGCAGTTCTTC. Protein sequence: CSLLNEQFF.

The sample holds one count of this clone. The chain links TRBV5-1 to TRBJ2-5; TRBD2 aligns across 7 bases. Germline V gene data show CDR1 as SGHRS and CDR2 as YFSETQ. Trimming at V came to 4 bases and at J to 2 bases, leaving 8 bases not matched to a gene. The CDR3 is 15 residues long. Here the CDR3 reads CASSDLTSVQETQYF. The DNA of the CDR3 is TGCGCCAGCAGCGACCTCACTAGCGTACAAGAGACCCAGTACTTC.

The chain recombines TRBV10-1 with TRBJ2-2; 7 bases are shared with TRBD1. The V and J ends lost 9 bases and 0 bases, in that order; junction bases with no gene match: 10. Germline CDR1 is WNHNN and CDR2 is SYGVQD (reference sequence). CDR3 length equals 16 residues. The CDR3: CARLFGQDTNTGELFF. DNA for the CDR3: TGCGCCAGATTATTTGGACAGGACACGAACACCGGGGAGCTGTTTTTT.

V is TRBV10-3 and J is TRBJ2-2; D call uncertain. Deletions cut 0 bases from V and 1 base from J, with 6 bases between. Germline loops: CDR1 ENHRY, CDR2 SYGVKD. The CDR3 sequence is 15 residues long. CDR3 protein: CAISESRQNTGELFF. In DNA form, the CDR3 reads TGTGCCATCAGTGAGTCGAGACAGAACACCGGGGAGCTGTTTTTT.

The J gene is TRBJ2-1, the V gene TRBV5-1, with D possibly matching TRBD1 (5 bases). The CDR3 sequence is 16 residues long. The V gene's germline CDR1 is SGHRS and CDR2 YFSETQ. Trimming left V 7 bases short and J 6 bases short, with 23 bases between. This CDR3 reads CASGSPRVRGSNEQFF. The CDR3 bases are TGCGCCAGCGGAAGCCCCAGGGTAAGGGGTTCCAATGAGCAGTTCTTC. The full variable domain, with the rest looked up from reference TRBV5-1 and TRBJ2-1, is KAGVTQTPRYLIKTRGQQVTLSCSPISGHRSVSWYQQTPGQGLQFLFEYFSETQRNKGNFPGRFSGRQFSNSRSEMNVSTLELGDSALYLCASGSPRVRGSNEQFFGPGTRLTVL.

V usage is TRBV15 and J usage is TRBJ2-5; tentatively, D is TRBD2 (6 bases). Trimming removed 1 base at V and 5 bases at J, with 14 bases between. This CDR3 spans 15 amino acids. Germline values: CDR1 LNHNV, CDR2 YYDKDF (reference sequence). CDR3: CATSRAGGRWETQYF. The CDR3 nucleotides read TGTGCCACCAGCAGAGCTGGGGGGAGGTGGGAGACCCAGTACTTC.

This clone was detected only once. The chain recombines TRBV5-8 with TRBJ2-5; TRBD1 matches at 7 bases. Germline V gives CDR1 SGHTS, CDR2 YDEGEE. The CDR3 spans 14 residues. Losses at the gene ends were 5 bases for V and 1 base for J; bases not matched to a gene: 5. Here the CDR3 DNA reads TGTGCCAGCAGGGACGGGACAGCCCAAGAGACCCAGTACTTC. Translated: CASRDGTAQETQYF.